This T cell receptor beta chain originates from a study of blood T cells in healthy people across ages (dated by TCRdb to the mid-2010s). Describing the broader study: In model experiments, template switching captured about one uniquely barcoded TCR beta cDNA molecule for every two T cells. Using deep sequencing normalized with unique cDNA molecular identifiers, the study measured how TCR beta repertoire diversity changes with age. The donors were divided into four age groups: young (average approximately 17 years), middle-aged (roughly 42), aged (approximately 62) and long-lived (roughly 82). To avoid experimental bias, donors of different ages were distributed randomly across sequencing lanes. The study analyzed two additional independent replicas of 1 million unique cDNA reads from the same blood draw for two donors, one aged 18 to 30 and one aged 80 or older.

Findings and caveats that apply to the study as a whole: Because donor CMV infection status was unknown, age-related changes in expanded clonotypes were potentially confounded. Observed TCR beta diversity correlated strongly with the percentage of naive T cells measured by flow cytometry. Estimates of total diversity based on one million sequenced T cells were regarded as lower bounds and as underestimates. Compared with the aged group, the long-lived group had more naive CD4+ T cells, fewer expanded clones and increased TCR diversity, suggesting age selection. Because profiling used bulk unsorted PBMCs, naive and antigen-experienced compartments could not be compared conclusively. Observed TCR beta diversity per million T cells fell roughly linearly with age, and a significant reduction was already apparent by age around 36.

Systemically healthy Caucasian individuals from Russia, some 40 in total and aged about 6 to 100 years, were included as donors. Around 10 milliliters of peripheral blood were drawn from each donor into EDTA-treated Vacutainer tubes. Ficoll-Paque density-gradient centrifugation was used to isolate PBMCs, with at least 6.5 million per sample. Total RNA was extracted from PBMCs with Trizol reagent, with at least 5 micrograms obtained per sample. The percentages of naive CD45RAhigh/CD27high T cells were determined by flow cytometry on a PBMC aliquot from every donor. Remarks on this clonotype: Its recognized antigen is unknown. Base-call qualities are not available, and no considerably larger clone is one nucleotide away.

Library generation was performed with 5' RACE. Sequencing used an Illumina HiSeq 2500. A second roughly 7 to 11 cycle PCR used a sample-barcoded 5' primer and a J-beta primer mix. A unique molecular identifier was introduced onto each TCR beta cDNA molecule by a template-switch 5' adaptor carrying 12 random nucleotides. At least 2.5 million CDR3-containing paired-end reads were obtained from each sample. The Mint cDNA synthesis kit, primed by a TRBC-specific oligonucleotide, was used to synthesize first-strand cDNA from all RNA. All cDNA was treated with uracil-DNA glycosylase and then went through a first 18-cycle PCR with the universal primers M1SS and BC2_uni_R. The original methods were these. Normalization of each sample was performed by random selection of 1 million high-quality reads, each carrying a distinct molecular identifier. Reads with shared molecular identifiers were discarded instead of being binned into consensus sequences. MiTCR, with a Q25 quality threshold and the strictest error-elimination algorithm, was used for CDR3 identification, clonotype clustering and error correction. A nonparametric unseen species model with Euler transformation was used to estimate a lower bound on total TCR beta diversity. TCRdb reprocessing: public reads trimmed at Q25 with fastp, clones called with MiXCR, in-frame beta chains kept. Here each entry gathers all rows of one CDR3 protein and keeps the most common genes and DNA. The V and J calls were determined by TCRdb, not by the authors. For this sample the table gives some 1.5 million distinct CDR3 sequences, of which roughly 27% were detected only once. Around 7.7% of the sample belongs to the ten largest clones.

The germline V gene (reference sequence) gives CDR1 as DFQATT and CDR2 as SNEGSKA. The germline V and J ends show losses of 5 bases and 7 bases respectively, and no gene match explains 11 bases of the junction. Measured from the cysteine to the phenylalanine, the CDR3 is 14 residues long. Kept here is only the CDR3 DNA, which spans 42 bases and is read in frame from base 1. The chain is made from TRBV20-1 and TRBJ2-7, and TRBD2 matches 10 of the central bases. Sequenced material: blood. This receptor was obtained from a woman aged 30 to 39 in good health. The sequenced DNA is TGCAGTGCTCTAGCGGGAGAGGCATACAATGAGCAGTACTTC. Translated, it reads CSALAGEAYNEQYF.